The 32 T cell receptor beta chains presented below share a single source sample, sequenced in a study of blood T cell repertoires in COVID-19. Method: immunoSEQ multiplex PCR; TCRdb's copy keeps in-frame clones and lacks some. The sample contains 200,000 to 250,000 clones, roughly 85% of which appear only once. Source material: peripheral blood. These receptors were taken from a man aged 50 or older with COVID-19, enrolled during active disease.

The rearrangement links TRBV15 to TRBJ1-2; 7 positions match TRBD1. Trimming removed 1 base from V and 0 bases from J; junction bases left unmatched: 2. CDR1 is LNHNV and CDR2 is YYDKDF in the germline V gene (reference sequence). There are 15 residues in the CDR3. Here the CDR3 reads CATSRVGTANYGYTF. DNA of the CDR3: TGTGCCACCAGCAGAGTTGGGACAGCTAACTATGGCTACACCTTC.

CDR3 coding DNA: TGTGCCAGCAGCTTGTTAGAGGGAAGCGGGGAGCTGTTTTTT. Its translation: CASSLLEGSGELFF. This chain joins TRBV5-5 and TRBJ2-2; the D gene is possibly TRBD2 (5 bases). The CDR3 is made up of 14 amino acids. In germline, CDR1 is SGHKS, CDR2 YYEKEE (reference sequence). Trimming removed 1 base from V and 7 bases from J, with 11 bases in between.

CDR3 coding DNA: TGCGCCAGCCGGCCAGGGAGCACAGATACGCAGTATTTT. Protein sequence: CASRPGSTDTQYF. The chain links TRBV5-1 to TRBJ2-3; TRBD1 might be the D (5 bases). Germline V lookup: CDR1 SGHRS, CDR2 YFSETQ. The CDR3 contains 13 residues. Trimming took off 7 bases at V and 0 bases at J, with 9 bases between the two ends.

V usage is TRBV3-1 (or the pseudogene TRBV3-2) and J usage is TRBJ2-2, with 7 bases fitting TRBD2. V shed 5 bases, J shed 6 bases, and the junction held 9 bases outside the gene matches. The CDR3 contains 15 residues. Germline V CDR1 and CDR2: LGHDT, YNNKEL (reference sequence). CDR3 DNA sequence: TGTGCCAGCAGCTATGGGACTACTAACGCCGGGGAGCTGTTTTTT. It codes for CASSYGTTNAGELFF.

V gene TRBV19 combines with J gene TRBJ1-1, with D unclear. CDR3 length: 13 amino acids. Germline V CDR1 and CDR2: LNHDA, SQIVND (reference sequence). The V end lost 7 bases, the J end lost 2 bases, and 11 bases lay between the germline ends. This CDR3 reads CASMMYRNTEAFF. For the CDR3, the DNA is TGTGCCAGTATGATGTACAGAAACACTGAAGCTTTCTTT.

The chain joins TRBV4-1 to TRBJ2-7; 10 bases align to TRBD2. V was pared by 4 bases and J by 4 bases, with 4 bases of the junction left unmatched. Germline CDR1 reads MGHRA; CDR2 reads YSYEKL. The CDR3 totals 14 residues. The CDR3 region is CASSPGLAEYEQYF. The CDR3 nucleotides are TGCGCCAGCAGCCCCGGACTAGCGGAGTACGAGCAGTACTTC.

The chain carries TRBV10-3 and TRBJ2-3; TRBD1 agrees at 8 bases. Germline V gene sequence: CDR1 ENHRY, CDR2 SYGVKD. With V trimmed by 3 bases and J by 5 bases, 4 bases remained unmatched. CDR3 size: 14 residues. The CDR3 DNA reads TGTGCCATCAGTGACTCCACAGGGGGAGATACGCAGTATTTT. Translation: CAISDSTGGDTQYF.

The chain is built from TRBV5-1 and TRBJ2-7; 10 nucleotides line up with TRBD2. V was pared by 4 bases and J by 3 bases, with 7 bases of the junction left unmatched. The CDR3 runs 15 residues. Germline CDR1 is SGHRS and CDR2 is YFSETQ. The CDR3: CASSTSGGANYEQYF. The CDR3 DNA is TGCGCCAGCAGCACAAGCGGGGGGGCGAACTACGAGCAGTACTTC.

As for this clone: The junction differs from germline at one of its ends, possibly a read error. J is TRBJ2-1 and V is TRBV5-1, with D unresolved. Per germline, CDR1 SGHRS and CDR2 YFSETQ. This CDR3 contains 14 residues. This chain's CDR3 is CASSFLDSSNEQLF. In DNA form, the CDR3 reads TGCGCCAGCAGCTTCCTAGACTCGAGCAATGAGCAGCTCTTC. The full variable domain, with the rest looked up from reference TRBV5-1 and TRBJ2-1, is KAGVTQTPRYLIKTRGQQVTLSCSPISGHRSVSWYQQTPGQGLQFLFEYFSETQRNKGNFPGRFSGRQFSNSRSEMNVSTLELGDSALYLCASSFLDSSNEQLFGPGTRLTVL.

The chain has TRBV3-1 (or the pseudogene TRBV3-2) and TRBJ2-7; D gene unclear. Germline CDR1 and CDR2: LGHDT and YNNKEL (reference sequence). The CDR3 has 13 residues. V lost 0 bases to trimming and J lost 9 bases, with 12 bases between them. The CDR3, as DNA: TGTGCCAGCAGCCAAGATCCAGGTTTTGGGCAGTACTTC. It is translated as CASSQDPGFGQYF.

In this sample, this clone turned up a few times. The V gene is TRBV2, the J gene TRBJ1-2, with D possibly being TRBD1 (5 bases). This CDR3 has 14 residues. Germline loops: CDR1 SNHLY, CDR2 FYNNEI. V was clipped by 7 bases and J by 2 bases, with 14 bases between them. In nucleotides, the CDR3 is TGTGCCAGCATGGGGCAGGGATTAAACTATGGCTACACCTTC. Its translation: CASMGQGLNYGYTF.

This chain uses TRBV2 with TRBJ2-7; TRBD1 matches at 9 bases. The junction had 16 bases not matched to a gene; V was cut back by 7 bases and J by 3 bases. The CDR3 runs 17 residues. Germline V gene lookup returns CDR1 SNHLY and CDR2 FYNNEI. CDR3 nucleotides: TGTGCCAGCACCGAATTTTGGTGGACAGGGGATCGCTACGAGCAGTACTTC. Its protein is CASTEFWWTGDRYEQYF.

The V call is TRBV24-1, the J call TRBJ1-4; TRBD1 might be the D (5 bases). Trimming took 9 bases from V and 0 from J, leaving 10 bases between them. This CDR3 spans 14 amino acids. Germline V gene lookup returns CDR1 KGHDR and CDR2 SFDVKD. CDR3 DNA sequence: TGTGCCACCCCGGGGGAGACAACTAATGAAAAACTGTTTTTT. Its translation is CATPGETTNEKLFF.

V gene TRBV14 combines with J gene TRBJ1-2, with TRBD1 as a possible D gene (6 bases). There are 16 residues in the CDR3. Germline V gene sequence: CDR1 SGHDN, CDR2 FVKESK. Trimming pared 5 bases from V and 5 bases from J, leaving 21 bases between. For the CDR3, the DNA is TGTGCCAGCAGCGCACAGGGAAGTGGGCGATGGTATGGCTACACCTTC. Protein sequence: CASSAQGSGRWYGYTF. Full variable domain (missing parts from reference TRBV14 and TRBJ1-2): EAGVTQFPSHSVIEKGQTVTLRCDPISGHDNLYWYRRVMGKEIKFLLHFVKESKQDESGMPNNRFLAERTGGTYSTLKVQPAELEDSGVYFCASSAQGSGRWYGYTFGSGTRLTVV.

CDR3 in DNA: TGTGCCAGCAGCCCTAGGACTAGCGGGGGGGCCTGGAATGAGCAGTTCTTC. Translated, it gives CASSPRTSGGAWNEQFF. This rearrangement joins TRBV7-9 to TRBJ2-1, with 15 bases identical to TRBD2. Looked up from germline, CDR1 is SEHNR and CDR2 is FQNEAQ (reference sequence). Trimming removed 5 bases from V and 7 bases from J; junction bases left unmatched: 9. The CDR3 extends over 17 amino acids.

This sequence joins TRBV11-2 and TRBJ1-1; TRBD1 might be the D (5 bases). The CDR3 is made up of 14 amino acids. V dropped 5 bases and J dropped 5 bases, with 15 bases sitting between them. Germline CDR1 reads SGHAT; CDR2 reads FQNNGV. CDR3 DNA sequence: TGTGCCAGCAGCGAGCCGGGGGGTTGGACTGAAGCTTTCTTT. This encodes CASSEPGGWTEAFF.

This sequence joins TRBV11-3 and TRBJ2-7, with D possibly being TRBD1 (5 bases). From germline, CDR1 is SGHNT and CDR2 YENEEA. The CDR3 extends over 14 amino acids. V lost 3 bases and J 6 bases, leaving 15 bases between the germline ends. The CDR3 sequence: CASSLSGQGGEQYF. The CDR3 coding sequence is TGTGCCAGCAGCTTGTCGGGTCAGGGTGGCGAGCAGTACTTC.

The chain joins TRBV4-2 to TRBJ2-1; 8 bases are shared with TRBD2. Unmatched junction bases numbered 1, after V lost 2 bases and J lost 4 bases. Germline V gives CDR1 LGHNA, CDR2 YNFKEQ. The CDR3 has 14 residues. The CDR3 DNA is TGTGCCAGCAGCCAACAGCGGGGGTACAATGAGCAGTTCTTC. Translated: CASSQQRGYNEQFF.

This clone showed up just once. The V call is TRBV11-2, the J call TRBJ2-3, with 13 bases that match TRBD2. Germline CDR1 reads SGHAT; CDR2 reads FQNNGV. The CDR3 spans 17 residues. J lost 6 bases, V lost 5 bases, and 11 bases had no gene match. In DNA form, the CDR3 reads TGTGCCAGCAGCGGAATACTAGCGGGGGGGCCGGCTGATACGCAGTATTTT. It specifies CASSGILAGGPADTQYF.

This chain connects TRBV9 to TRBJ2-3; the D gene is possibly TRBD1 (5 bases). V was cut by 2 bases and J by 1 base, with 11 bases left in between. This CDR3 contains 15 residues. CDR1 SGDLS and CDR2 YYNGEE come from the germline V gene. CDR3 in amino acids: CASSVGASGTDTQYF. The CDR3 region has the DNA TGTGCCAGCAGCGTTGGGGCGTCGGGCACAGATACGCAGTATTTT.

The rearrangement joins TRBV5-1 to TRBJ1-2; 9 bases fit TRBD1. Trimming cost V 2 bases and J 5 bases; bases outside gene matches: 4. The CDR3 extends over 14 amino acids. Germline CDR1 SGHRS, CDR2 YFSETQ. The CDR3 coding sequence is TGCGCCAGCAGCTTCGAGGGACAGGGATATGGCTACACCTTC. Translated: CASSFEGQGYGYTF.

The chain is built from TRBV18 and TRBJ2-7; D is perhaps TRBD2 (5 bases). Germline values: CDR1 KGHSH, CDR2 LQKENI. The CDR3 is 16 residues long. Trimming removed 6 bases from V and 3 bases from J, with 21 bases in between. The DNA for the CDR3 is TGTGCCAGCTCGATTTCTCGGGGTCTCAATAGCTACGAGCAGTACTTC. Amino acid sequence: CASSISRGLNSYEQYF.

The CDR3 DNA sequence: TGTGCCAGCAGTTACTCGTTGGGCTCTAATGAAAAACTGTTTTTT. Translation: CASSYSLGSNEKLFF. The chain employs TRBV6-5 and TRBJ1-4; D is uncertain. The CDR3 spans 15 residues. Germline V gene sequence: CDR1 MNHEY, CDR2 SVGAGI. V was shortened by 0 bases and J by 3 bases, with 8 bases between the two germline ends.

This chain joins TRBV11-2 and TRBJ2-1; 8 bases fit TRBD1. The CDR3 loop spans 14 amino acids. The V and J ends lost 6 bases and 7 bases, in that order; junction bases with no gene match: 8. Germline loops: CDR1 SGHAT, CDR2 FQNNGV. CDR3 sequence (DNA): TGTGCCAGCAGACCAGGGGGCCCCGTAAATGAGCAGTTCTTC. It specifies CASRPGGPVNEQFF.

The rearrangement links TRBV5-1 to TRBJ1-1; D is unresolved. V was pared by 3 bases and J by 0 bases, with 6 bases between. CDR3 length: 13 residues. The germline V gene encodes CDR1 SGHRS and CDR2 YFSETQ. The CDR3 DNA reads TGCGCCAGCAGCTCGGAGGTGAACACTGAAGCTTTCTTT. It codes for CASSSEVNTEAFF.

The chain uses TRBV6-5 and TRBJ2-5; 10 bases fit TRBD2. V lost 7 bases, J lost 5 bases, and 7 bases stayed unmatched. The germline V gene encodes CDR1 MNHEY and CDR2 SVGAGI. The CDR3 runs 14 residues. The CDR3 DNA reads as TGTGCCAGCAACAAAGCGGGGGGGGTGGAGACCCAGTACTTC. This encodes CASNKAGGVETQYF.

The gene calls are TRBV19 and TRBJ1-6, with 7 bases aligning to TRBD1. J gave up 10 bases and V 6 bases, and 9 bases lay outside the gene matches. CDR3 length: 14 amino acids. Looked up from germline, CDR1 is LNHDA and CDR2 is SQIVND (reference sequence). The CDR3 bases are TGTGCCAGTAGCCGTGACAGGGCCAGGTCACCCCTCCACTTT. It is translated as CASSRDRARSPLHF.

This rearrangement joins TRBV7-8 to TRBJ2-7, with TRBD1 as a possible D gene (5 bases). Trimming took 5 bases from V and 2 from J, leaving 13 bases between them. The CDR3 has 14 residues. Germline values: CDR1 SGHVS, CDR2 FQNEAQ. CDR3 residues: CASSPRTTTYEQYF. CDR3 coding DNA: TGTGCCAGCAGCCCACGGACAACCACCTACGAGCAGTACTTC.

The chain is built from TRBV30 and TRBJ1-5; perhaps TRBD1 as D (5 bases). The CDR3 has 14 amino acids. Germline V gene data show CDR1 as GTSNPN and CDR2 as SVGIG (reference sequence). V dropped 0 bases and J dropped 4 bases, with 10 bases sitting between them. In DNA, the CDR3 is TGTGCCTGGAGTGTCAGCAGGGTGAATCAGCCCCAGCATTTT. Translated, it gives CAWSVSRVNQPQHF.

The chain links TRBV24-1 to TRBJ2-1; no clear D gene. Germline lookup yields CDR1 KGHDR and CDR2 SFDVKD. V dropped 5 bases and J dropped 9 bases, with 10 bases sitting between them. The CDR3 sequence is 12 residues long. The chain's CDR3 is CATSVSQIEQFF. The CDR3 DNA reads TGTGCCACCAGTGTGTCCCAGATTGAGCAGTTCTTC.

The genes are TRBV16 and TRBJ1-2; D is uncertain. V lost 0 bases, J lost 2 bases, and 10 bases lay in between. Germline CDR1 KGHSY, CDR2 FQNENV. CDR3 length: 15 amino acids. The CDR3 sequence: CASSQSVQKNYGYTF. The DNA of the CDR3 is TGTGCCAGCAGCCAATCGGTGCAGAAGAACTATGGCTACACCTTC.

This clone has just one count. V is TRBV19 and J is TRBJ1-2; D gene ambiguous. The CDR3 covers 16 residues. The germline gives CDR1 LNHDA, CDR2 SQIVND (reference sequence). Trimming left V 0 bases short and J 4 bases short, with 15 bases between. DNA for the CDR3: TGTGCCAGTAGTATAGAAAGCAGGCCCCTGGGCTATGGCTACACCTTC. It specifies CASSIESRPLGYGYTF.